This T cell receptor (beta chain) was documented in a study of blood T cells in healthy people across ages. Points from the study as a whole: Higher diversity and more naive CD4+ cells were features of long-lived donors, compared to aged donors.

Comment on this clonotype: No antigen is known for it.

V lost 2 bases to trimming and J lost 6 bases, with 17 bases between them. The CDR3 extends over 15 amino acids. In germline, CDR1 is SGHRS, CDR2 YFSETQ. Using a J-beta primer mix together with a sample-barcoded 5' primer, a second PCR was run for roughly 6 to 12 cycles. One entry per CDR3 protein, called by TCRdb with MiXCR from the 5' RACE reads. Among approximately 1.5 million distinct CDR3 sequences listed, 30% to 40% were seen once. Material for sequencing was blood. This TCR was recovered from a woman aged 25 to 45 in good health. V usage is TRBV5-1 and J usage is TRBJ1-2; D remains ambiguous. For the CDR3, the DNA is TGCGCCAGCAGCTTTGATCGGAAGGTATCGGATGGCTACACCTTC. It encodes CASSFDRKVSDGYTF.